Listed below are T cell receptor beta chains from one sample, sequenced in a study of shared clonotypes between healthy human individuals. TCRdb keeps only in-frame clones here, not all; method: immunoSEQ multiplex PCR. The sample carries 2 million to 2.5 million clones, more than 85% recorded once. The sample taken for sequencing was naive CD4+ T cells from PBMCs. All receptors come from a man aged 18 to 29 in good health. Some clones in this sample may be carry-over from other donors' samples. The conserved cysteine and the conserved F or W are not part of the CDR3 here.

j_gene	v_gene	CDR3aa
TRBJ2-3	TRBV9	ASSVGVGLDTQY
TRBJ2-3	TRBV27	ASNPRPGLAGGPVDTQY
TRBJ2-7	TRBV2	ASLGPAGAYEQY
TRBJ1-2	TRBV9	ASSTPGSGGYT
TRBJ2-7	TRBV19	ASSYDSRAYEQY
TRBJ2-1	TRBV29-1	SVEVGATNEQF
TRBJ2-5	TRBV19	ASSHGLAEETQY
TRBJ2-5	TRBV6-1	ASSEVPGWVETQY
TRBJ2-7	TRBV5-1	ASSLGRANEQY
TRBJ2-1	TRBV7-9	ASSLGAGTEQF
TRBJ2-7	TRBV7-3	ASSLGTGIPYEQY
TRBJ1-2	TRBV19	ASSIRGNYGYT
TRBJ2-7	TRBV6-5	ASSRDRDRIYEQY
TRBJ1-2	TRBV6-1	ASSPRAYGYT
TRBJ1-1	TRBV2	ASTPGQSLKNF
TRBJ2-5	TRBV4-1	ASSQARGETQY
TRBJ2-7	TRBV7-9	ARDGFGLDLYEQY
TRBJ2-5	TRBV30	AWSVGLARETQY
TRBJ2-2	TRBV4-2	ASSQDRQGNTGELF
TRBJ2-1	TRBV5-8	ASSRHEGLADNEQF
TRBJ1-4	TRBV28	ASSPLTGTLGKLF
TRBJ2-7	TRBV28	ASSLPAGGPYEQY
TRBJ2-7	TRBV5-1	ASSLEQGREQY
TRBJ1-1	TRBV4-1	ASSSGQPNTEAF
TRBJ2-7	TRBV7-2	ASSLGPAGIQQY
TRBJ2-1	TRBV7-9	ASSSTGVNEQF
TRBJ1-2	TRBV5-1	ASSLSPHYGYT
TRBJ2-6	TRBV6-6	ASSYSDPGGTRVLT
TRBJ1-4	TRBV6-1	ASSAQPSRDKVRKLF
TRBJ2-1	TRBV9	ASSAARTSGYNEQF
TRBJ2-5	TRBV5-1	ASSSGGLAGARETQY
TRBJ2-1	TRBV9	ASSVSGTSSYNEQF
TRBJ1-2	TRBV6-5	ASSRGDAGYT